The sequence of this TCR beta chain was determined in a study of blood T cells in healthy people across ages (dated by TCRdb to the mid-2010s). The study in broad terms: In model experiments, template switching captured about one uniquely barcoded TCR beta cDNA molecule for every two T cells. Two additional independent replicas of 1 million unique cDNA reads from the same blood draw were analyzed for two donors (one aged 18 to 29 and one aged 80 or older). To avoid experimental bias, donors of different ages were distributed randomly across sequencing lanes. Four age groups were formed from the donors: young (average about 16 years), middle-aged (roughly 38), aged (around 62) and long-lived (approximately 78). Age-related changes in TCR beta repertoire diversity were measured in the study by deep sequencing normalized with unique cDNA molecular identifiers.

The donors were some 36 Caucasian individuals from Russia, aged roughly 6 to 100 years, who were systemically healthy. Roughly 10 milliliters of peripheral blood were collected from each donor into EDTA-treated Vacutainer tubes. Ficoll-Paque density-gradient centrifugation was used to isolate PBMCs, with at least 6.5 million per sample. Trizol reagent was used to extract total RNA from PBMCs, with at least 5 micrograms per sample. Naive CD45RAhigh/CD27high T cell percentages were measured by flow cytometry on a PBMC aliquot from every donor. The full study reports these points: The CMV infection status of donors was not known, potentially confounding age-related changes in expanded clonotypes. The long-lived group showed more naive CD4+ T cells, fewer expanded clones and increased TCR diversity than the aged group, suggesting age selection. Bulk unsorted PBMC profiling prevented conclusive comparison of naive and antigen-experienced compartments. As age increased, observed TCR beta diversity per million T cells dropped in a roughly linear way, and a significant reduction was already evident by age roughly 40. Observed TCR beta diversity correlated strongly with the percentage of naive T cells measured by flow cytometry. Estimates of total diversity based on one million sequenced T cells were considered lower bounds and underestimates.

Relative to germline, V is missing 2 bases and J is missing 8 bases, with 6 bases of the junction outside any gene match. In the germline V gene, CDR1 corresponds to SGHVS and CDR2 to FQNEAQ. The CDR3 contains 15 residues, cysteine and phenylalanine counted. The only DNA kept is the CDR3, 45 bases in frame from the first base. Library preparation used 5' RACE. The data were produced on an Illumina HiSeq 2500. A second PCR of roughly 7 to 12 cycles was run with a J-beta primer mix and a sample-barcoded 5' primer. A unique molecular identifier was introduced onto each TCR beta cDNA molecule by a template-switch 5' adaptor carrying 12 random nucleotides. Each sample yielded at least 2.5 million CDR3-containing paired-end reads. All of the RNA was converted into first-strand cDNA using the Mint cDNA synthesis kit, with a TRBC-specific oligonucleotide serving as the primer. After uracil-DNA glycosylase treatment, a first 18-cycle PCR used universal primers M1SS and BC2_uni_R on all cDNA. As for the original processing: For normalization, 1 million high-quality reads, each with a distinct molecular identifier, were randomly selected from each sample. Reads with shared molecular identifiers were discarded instead of being binned into consensus sequences. MiTCR, run with a Q25 quality threshold and the strictest error-elimination algorithm, handled CDR3 identification, clonotype clustering and error correction. Lower-bound total TCR beta diversity was estimated with a nonparametric unseen species model using Euler transformation. TCRdb trimmed public reads at Q25 via fastp, called clones via MiXCR and kept in-frame beta chains. Each CDR3 protein gets just one entry, which takes the most common genes and DNA from the rows behind it. These V and J calls originate from TCRdb's pipeline instead of the authors' own analysis. Present in this sample are roughly 1,300,000 distinct CDR3 sequences, approximately 63% of which were seen just once. The ten biggest clones cover about 6.3% of the sample.

The table lists this clonotype with a few counts. Its cognate antigen has yet to be identified. Base qualities are not recorded, but no much larger clone differs from it by a single base. Recombination joined TRBV7-8 with TRBJ2-1, and TRBD2 matches 10 of the central bases. This TCR was recovered from a man aged 18 to 30 in good health. Sequencing was done on a sample of blood. The base sequence is TGTGCCAGCAGCTTACTACAGCGGGGGGGCTATGAGCAGTTCTTC. It translates to CASSLLQRGGYEQFF.